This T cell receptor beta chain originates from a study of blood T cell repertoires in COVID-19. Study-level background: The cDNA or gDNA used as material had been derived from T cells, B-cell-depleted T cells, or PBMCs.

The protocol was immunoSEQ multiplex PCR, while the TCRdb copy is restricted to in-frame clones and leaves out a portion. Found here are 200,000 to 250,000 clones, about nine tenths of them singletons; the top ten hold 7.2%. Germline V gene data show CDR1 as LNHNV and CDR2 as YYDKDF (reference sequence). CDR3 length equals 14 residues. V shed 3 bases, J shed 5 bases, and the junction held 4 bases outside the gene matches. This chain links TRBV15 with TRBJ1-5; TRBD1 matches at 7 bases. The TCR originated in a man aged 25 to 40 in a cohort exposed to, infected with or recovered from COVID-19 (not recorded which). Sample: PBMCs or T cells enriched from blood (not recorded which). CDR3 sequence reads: CATSSGTDHQPQHF. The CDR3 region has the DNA TGTGCCACCAGCAGCGGGACAGACCATCAGCCCCAGCATTTT.